This T cell receptor (beta chain) was retrieved from a study of cytomegalovirus exposure and HLA in healthy donors. With regard to this clone: No antigen is known for it.

V lost 3 bases and J lost 7, with 15 bases in between. The CDR3 sequence is 14 residues long. Germline V CDR1 and CDR2: SGHVS, FQNEAQ. Findings and caveats of the study: Among TCR beta chains, those listed as cytomegalovirus-associated numbered 164.

Data came from immunoSEQ multiplex PCR; TCRdb stores just in-frame clones and leaves some out. The sample carries almost 65,000 clones, about 89% recorded once. The sequencing sample was made of PBMCs. This chain joins TRBV7-8 and TRBJ1-1; D unclear. The TCR was taken from a woman in her late teens or twenties in good health and CMV-seronegative. CDR3 coding DNA: TGTGCCAGCAGCTTCTACAGTGAACAGAGTGAAGCTTTCTTT. The encoded protein is CASSFYSEQSEAFF.